A selection of T cell receptor beta chains follows, all from one sample in a study of shared T cell receptors in the human thymus. Generated by immunoSEQ multiplex PCR, the TCRdb table keeps only in-frame clones and is missing some. The table lists some 400,000 clones, 95% of them singletons. The sequencing input was thymocytes. The receptors derive from a human donor. CDR3s leave out the opening cysteine and the closing phenylalanine or tryptophan.

v_gene	j_gene	CDR3aa
TRBV28	TRBJ1-1	ASSSRDTEAF
TRBV5-1	TRBJ2-7	ASSYTDSYEQY
TRBV6-1	TRBJ1-2	ASSEERDRRLYYGYT
TRBV5-1	TRBJ1-6	ASSLKTRGRLDNSPLH
TRBV5-1	TRBJ1-1	ASSGSDSYEAF
TRBV19	TRBJ2-5	ASSKDRGRETQY
TRBV18	TRBJ2-1	ASSPPEGGLVYEQF
TRBV2	TRBJ1-1	ASRQGFAEAF
TRBV29-1	TRBJ1-1	SVDRGNTEAF
TRBV27	TRBJ1-2	ASSSRQDRVLDGYT